The 7 T cell receptor beta chains in this list originate from one sample, sequenced in a study of spatial heterogeneity in lung cancer. Study-wide findings and caveats: Higher tumor mutation counts went along with higher counts of expanded intratumoral alpha and beta TCRs.

Their antigens are not known. TCRdb re-derived calls from the 5' RACE reads in MiXCR, one entry per CDR3 protein. In the table there are around 12,000 distinct CDR3 sequences, approximately 2.9% of which are singletons. Time point of the sample: sample taken at primary tumor resection. The sample here was lung tumor tissue, taken at surgery. The receptors derive from a male donor with early-stage non-small cell lung cancer.

This clonotype was found many times. V and J are TRBV11-2 and TRBJ2-5; TRBD2 matches 9 bases. The trim removed 6 bases at V and 5 bases at J, leaving 16 bases unmatched. The CDR3 runs to 17 residues. Germline V CDR1 and CDR2: SGHAT, FQNNGV. The CDR3 DNA reads TGTGCCAGCAGACCCGGAGTAGCGGGGGCCCCTGGCGAGACCCAGTACTTC. Its translation: CASRPGVAGAPGETQYF.

This clonotype was found a few times. The rearrangement links TRBV7-9 to TRBJ1-3; no clear D gene. CDR3 length: 16 residues. Germline V gene data show CDR1 as SEHNR and CDR2 as FQNEAQ (reference sequence). Trimming took off 5 bases at V and 0 bases at J, with 14 bases between the two ends. The chain's CDR3 is CASSPRGGVSGNTIYF. The CDR3 region has the DNA TGTGCCAGCAGCCCCCGTGGCGGGGTCTCTGGAAACACCATATATTTT. The full variable domain, completed using reference TRBV7-9 and TRBJ1-3, is DTGVSQNPRHKITKRGQNVTFRCDPISEHNRLYWYRQTLGQGPEFLTYFQNEAQLEKSRLLSDRFSAERPKGSFSTLEIQRTEQGDSAMYLCASSPRGGVSGNTIYFGEGSWLTVV.

This clonotype was seen ten or more times. As DNA, the CDR3 is TGCGCCAGCAGCCAAGAAGTCACAGCCTTGAACACTGAAGCTTTCTTT. Encoded protein: CASSQEVTALNTEAFF. The chain links TRBV4-1 to TRBJ1-1, with D unclear. CDR1 is MGHRA and CDR2 is YSYEKL in the germline V gene. CDR3 length: 16 residues. V shed 0 bases and J shed 0 bases, with 11 bases lying between them.

This clonotype is labeled medium-sized. The chain uses TRBV28 and TRBJ1-1, with TRBD1 matching 8 bases. The CDR3 consists of 18 residues. V was pared by 5 bases and J by 2 bases, with 16 bases of the junction left unmatched. Germline V lookup: CDR1 MDHEN, CDR2 SYDVKM. CDR3 DNA: TGTGCCAGCAGTGTAAAGGCAGGGGGCACTAGAAGAAACACTGAAGCTTTCTTT. Amino acids: CASSVKAGGTRRNTEAFF.

The sample holds many counts of this clonotype. The V call is TRBV11-3, the J call TRBJ2-7; D remains unclear. Trimming removed 4 bases from V and 9 bases from J, with 16 bases in between. Germline-derived CDR1 and CDR2 are SGHNT and YENEEA. This CDR3 has 13 residues. The CDR3 region has the DNA TGTGCCAGCAGCTCCAGTACACGAATAGGGCAGTACTTC. Translated, it gives CASSSSTRIGQYF.

This clonotype was detected many times. The chain links TRBV20-1 to TRBJ1-1; D is perhaps TRBD1 (6 bases). V lost 1 base to trimming and J lost 0 bases, with 6 bases between them. Germline V lookup: CDR1 DFQATT, CDR2 SNEGSKA (reference sequence). This CDR3 comprises 13 residues. Here the CDR3 DNA reads TGCAGTGCTAGAGGGGACATGAACACTGAAGCTTTCTTT. As protein: CSARGDMNTEAFF.

By its share, this clonotype is medium-sized (0.01 to 0.1%). V usage is TRBV7-2 and J usage is TRBJ2-6; D might be TRBD1 (6 bases). Germline assignment: CDR1 SGHTA and CDR2 FQGNSA. This CDR3 contains 17 residues. V lost 2 bases and J lost 1, with 12 bases in between. The CDR3 DNA reads TGTGCCAGCAGCTTACGGACAGCAACTTCTGGGGCCAACGTCCTGACTTTC. Amino acids: CASSLRTATSGANVLTF.